Listed here is a single TCR beta chain. Only in-frame clones appear in the TCRdb table, and some are missing; sequencing was by immunoSEQ multiplex PCR. The profile shows approximately 14,000 clones, about 88% of them singletons. These data come from a study of blood T cell repertoires in COVID-19. On the study more broadly: PBMCs, B-cell-depleted T cells, or T cells were the source of the cDNA or gDNA that made up the material.

Sequences were obtained from peripheral blood. The sequence was collected from a woman between 70 and 85 years old in a cohort sampled during active or convalescent COVID-19.

The CDR3, as DNA: TGTGCCAGCAGCACAGGACAGGGGGTTGCCTACGAGCAGTACTTC. It is translated as CASSTGQGVAYEQYF. The rearrangement links TRBV9 to TRBJ2-7, with 10 bases that match TRBD1. Germline V gives CDR1 SGDLS, CDR2 YYNGEE. The CDR3 runs to 15 residues. J lost 2 bases, V lost 4 bases, and 6 bases had no gene match.